This note documents a single T cell receptor (beta chain) sequence. One base away lies a much larger clone, so this may be a sequencing read error. This specimen belongs to a study of neurological immune-mediated disorders. PBMCs stored at -80 C, 2 million in total, were the source of the unsorted libraries. In TCRdb, the 5' RACE reads were re-called with MiXCR into one record per CDR3 protein. The repertoire has roughly 80,000 distinct CDR3 sequences, about a tenth of them found once; the top ten carry more than 1.5%. CDR3 size: 18 residues. Germline V gene data show CDR1 as SGDLS and CDR2 as YYNGEE.

The rearrangement joins TRBV9 to TRBJ2-1; 10 bases line up with TRBD2. The sequence came from a man between 40 and 49 years old in good health. Sequencing was carried out using PBMCs. CDR3 loop: CASIVGASGGKSYNEQFF. CDR3 nucleotides: TGTGCCAGCATCGTAGGGGCTAGCGGGGGTAAGTCCTACAATGAGCAGTTCTTC. Full variable domain (missing parts from reference TRBV9 and TRBJ2-1): DSGVTQTPKHLITATGQRVTLRCSPRSGDLSVYWYQQSLDQGLQFLIQYYNGEERAKGNILERFSAQQFPDLHSELNLSSLELGDSALYFCASIVGASGGKSYNEQFFGPGTRLTVL.